This T cell receptor beta chain was recorded in a study of blood T cell repertoires in COVID-19. For the study at large: The origin of the acute and convalescent COVID-19 samples was the United States, Italy and Spain. T cells, B-cell-depleted T cells, or PBMCs supplied cDNA or gDNA.

Authors' processing steps: From reference gene primer amplification, estimates of nucleated cell counts were derived. Clones were sequenced by immunoSEQ multiplex PCR, and TCRdb holds only the in-frame ones, with some missing. V, J and clone size are those of that table, while D and trimming were read from the DNA. The repertoire holds 50,000 or so clones, approximately 90% seen once, with around 13% in the top ten. CDR1 is SGHDT and CDR2 is YYEEEE in the germline V gene. Trimming removed 4 bases from V and 6 bases from J; junction bases left unmatched: 11. CDR3 length equals 15 residues. The sample was peripheral blood. The V and J genes are TRBV5-6 and TRBJ2-5; 8 bases fit TRBD1. This receptor was identified in a man between 65 and 79 years old with acute or convalescent COVID-19. The CDR3 sequence is CASSQMDRALKTQYF. In nucleotides, the CDR3 is TGTGCCAGCAGCCAAATGGACAGGGCTTTAAAGACCCAGTACTTC.